The next 17 T cell receptor beta chains were all read from a single sample in a study of T cell changes during pregnancy in multiple sclerosis. Here immunoSEQ multiplex PCR was the method, and the copy in TCRdb shows in-frame clones only, minus some. The data show more than 25,000 clones, with 90% to 95% seen just once and about 3.9% held by the top ten. The sequencing here drew on CD8+ T cells from peripheral blood mononuclear cells, taken in the second trimester of pregnancy. The source of these receptors is a female donor in good health, enrolled as a control in a pregnancy study.

The chain links TRBV9 to TRBJ1-1, with D perhaps TRBD1 (5 bases). The CDR3 is made up of 12 amino acids. Per the germline V gene, CDR1 is SGDLS and CDR2 is YYNGEE. The V end was cut by 1 base, the J end by 8 bases, with 9 bases between. DNA for the CDR3: TGTGCCAGCAGCGTACTTGGACAAGAAGCTTTCTTT. Translation gives CASSVLGQEAFF. Based on the CDR3 plus reference TRBV9 and TRBJ1-1, the full variable domain is DSGVTQTPKHLITATGQRVTLRCSPRSGDLSVYWYQQSLDQGLQFLIQYYNGEERAKGNILERFSAQQFPDLHSELNLSSLELGDSALYFCASSVLGQEAFFGQGTRLTVV.

The rearrangement uses TRBV30 and TRBJ2-7; 7 nucleotides match TRBD1. Germline CDR1 reads GTSNPN; CDR2 reads SVGIG (reference sequence). The V and J ends lost 3 bases and 3 bases, in that order; junction bases with no gene match: 5. This CDR3 has 13 amino acids. Here the CDR3 reads CAWSASGGYEQYF. For the CDR3, the DNA is TGTGCCTGGAGCGCCTCAGGGGGCTACGAGCAGTACTTC.

The chain links TRBV7-2 to TRBJ1-4, with TRBD1 matching 9 bases. Unmatched junction bases numbered 11, after V lost 4 bases and J lost 5 bases. CDR1 SGHTA and CDR2 FQGNSA come from the germline V gene. The CDR3 sequence is 17 residues long. The CDR3 DNA is TGTGCCAGCAGCTGGGGGGTTATGGGACAGGGAAATGAAAAACTGTTTTTT. It specifies CASSWGVMGQGNEKLFF.

The chain has TRBV11-2 and TRBJ2-7; 15 nucleotides match TRBD2. The V gene end was trimmed by 0 bases and the J gene end by 2 bases; junction bases not matched to a gene: 8. Per the germline V gene, CDR1 is SGHAT and CDR2 is FQNNGV. The CDR3 has 19 residues. Here the CDR3 reads CASSLEPGLAGGRAYEQYF. DNA for the CDR3: TGTGCCAGCAGCTTAGAACCGGGACTAGCGGGGGGACGAGCCTACGAGCAGTACTTC. Supplemented by reference TRBV11-2 and TRBJ2-7, the full variable domain reads EAGVAQSPRYKIIEKRQSVAFWCNPISGHATLYWYQQILGQGPKLLIQFQNNGVVDDSQLPKDRFSAERLKGVDSTLKIQPAKLEDSAVYLCASSLEPGLAGGRAYEQYFGPGTRLTVT.

The J gene is TRBJ2-3, the V gene TRBV29-1, with 12 bases that match TRBD2. Per germline, CDR1 SQVTM and CDR2 ANQGSEA. The CDR3 length is 15 residues. V dropped 5 bases and J dropped 0; count of bases not matched to a gene: 3. Here the CDR3 DNA reads TGCAGCGTTAATGGACTAGCGGGGAGCACAGATACGCAGTATTTT. Amino acids: CSVNGLAGSTDTQYF.

This chain joins TRBV6-5 and TRBJ2-5; D gene ambiguous. The V gene lost 6 bases and the J gene lost 5 bases, with 10 bases spanning the gap. The germline V gene encodes CDR1 MNHEY and CDR2 SVGAGI. The CDR3 length is 12 residues. CDR3 nucleotides: TGTGCCAGCAGCCTAGACGTGGAGACCCAGTACTTC. Amino acid sequence: CASSLDVETQYF.

The rearrangement uses TRBV5-6 and TRBJ2-7; TRBD1 is a possible D gene (5 bases). V was trimmed by 6 bases and J by 3 bases, leaving 19 bases between them. From germline, CDR1 is SGHDT and CDR2 YYEEEE. The CDR3 sequence is 15 residues long. CDR3 residues: CASTPPAGQFYEQYF. The CDR3 bases are TGTGCCAGCACCCCCCCGGCAGGGCAATTCTACGAGCAGTACTTC.

V usage is TRBV25-1 and J usage is TRBJ1-2, with D hard to call. The CDR3 is 13 amino acids. V lost 1 base to trimming and J lost 7 bases, with 10 bases between them. CDR1 is MGHDK and CDR2 is SYGVNS in the germline V gene. Here the CDR3 reads CASSEWSGGGYTF. As DNA, the CDR3 is TGTGCCAGCAGTGAATGGTCGGGAGGTGGCTACACCTTC.

The chain carries TRBV9 and TRBJ1-1; D possibly corresponds to TRBD1 (5 bases). The V end was cut by 4 bases, the J end by 4 bases, with 11 bases between. CDR3 length: 13 residues. Per germline, CDR1 SGDLS and CDR2 YYNGEE. The chain's CDR3 is CASSPQDGTEAFF. The CDR3 nucleotides are TGTGCCAGCAGCCCACAGGACGGCACTGAAGCTTTCTTT.

This clone was picked up one time. The J gene is TRBJ1-1, the V gene TRBV19; tentative D call: TRBD1 (6 bases). This CDR3 spans 15 amino acids. V was shortened by 5 bases and J by 1 base, with 14 bases between the two germline ends. Germline CDR1 and CDR2: LNHDA and SQIVND (reference sequence). The CDR3 region has the DNA TGTGCCAGTAGTTCTCCGATACAGGGGAACACTGAAGCTTTCTTT. Translation gives CASSSPIQGNTEAFF.

V gene TRBV30 combines with J gene TRBJ1-4; D is uncertain. Germline assignment: CDR1 GTSNPN and CDR2 SVGIG (reference sequence). V gave up 0 bases and J gave up 5 bases, with 19 bases separating them. CDR3 size: 17 residues. The CDR3 loop reads CAWSVFPRGGINEKLFF. The CDR3, as DNA: TGTGCCTGGAGTGTATTTCCCCGTGGCGGGATAAATGAAAAACTGTTTTTT.

The chain is built from TRBV7-9 and TRBJ2-7, with TRBD2 matching over 9 bases. Germline CDR1 reads SEHNR; CDR2 reads FQNEAQ (reference sequence). J gave up 3 bases and V 0 bases, and 6 bases lay outside the gene matches. The CDR3 extends over 16 amino acids. CDR3 residues: CASSLASGGPRYEQYF. The DNA for the CDR3 is TGTGCCAGCAGCTTAGCTAGCGGGGGACCCCGCTACGAGCAGTACTTC.

The genes are TRBV5-5 and TRBJ1-4; tentatively, D is TRBD1 (6 bases). Germline CDR1 and CDR2: SGHKS and YYEKEE (reference sequence). This CDR3 comprises 17 residues. Deletions cut 4 bases from V and 5 bases from J, with 21 bases between. CDR3: CASSLRTVGLGNEKLFF. The DNA for the CDR3 is TGTGCCAGCAGCCTGAGGACAGTCGGTTTGGGGAATGAAAAACTGTTTTTT.

The V gene is TRBV15, the J gene TRBJ2-3, with 10 bases that match TRBD1. Germline CDR1 and CDR2: LNHNV and YYDKDF (reference sequence). The CDR3 has 13 residues. The J segment lost 3 bases and the V segment lost 8 bases, leaving 2 bases of the junction unmatched. DNA for the CDR3: TGTGCCACCGGGACAGGGGTGACAGATACGCAGTATTTT. Residues: CATGTGVTDTQYF.

The gene calls are TRBV19 and TRBJ1-5; D may be TRBD1 (5 bases). The CDR3 consists of 16 residues. Trimming pared 5 bases from V and 10 bases from J, leaving 24 bases between. Germline V lookup: CDR1 LNHDA, CDR2 SQIVND (reference sequence). CDR3 protein: CASSPTQTAYEGPQHF. For the CDR3, the DNA is TGTGCCAGTAGTCCCACCCAGACAGCGTATGAAGGTCCCCAGCATTTT.

The rearrangement uses TRBV12-5 and TRBJ2-1; 9 nucleotides line up with TRBD2. V lost 4 bases and J lost 2; bases outside the gene matches: 15. This CDR3 has 19 amino acids. Germline V gives CDR1 LGHNT, CDR2 FRNRAP. The CDR3 sequence is CASGSMYILAGAPYNEQFF. The CDR3 coding sequence is TGTGCTAGTGGTTCGATGTACATATTAGCGGGGGCGCCCTACAATGAGCAGTTCTTC.

The J gene is TRBJ1-6, the V gene TRBV27; D may be TRBD1 (5 bases). The length of the CDR3 is 14 residues. Germline V gives CDR1 MNHEY, CDR2 SMNVEV (reference sequence). V dropped 6 bases and J dropped 10 bases, with 16 bases sitting between them. The CDR3 region is CASRLGTDGSPLHF. The CDR3 DNA follows: TGTGCCAGCAGACTCGGGACTGACGGATCACCCCTCCACTTT.